A single sample gave rise to the 10 T cell receptor beta chains below, sequenced in a study of cytomegalovirus exposure and HLA in healthy donors. The primer mix had 60 Vbeta and 13 Jbeta primers. Only in-frame clones appear in the TCRdb table, and some are missing; sequencing was by immunoSEQ multiplex PCR. Among more than 90,000 clones listed, approximately 81% were seen once. Sequenced input: PBMCs. These receptors were collected from an older woman in good health and CMV-seropositive.

This chain connects TRBV21-1 to TRBJ1-6; the table's TRBD1 call for D was not verified on the DNA. TRBV21-1 is a known pseudogene. The length of the CDR3 is 20 residues. The CDR3 is CASSPPPKGPNQSYNSPLHF. CDR3 sequence (DNA): TGTGCCAGCAGCCCTCCCCCTAAGGGGCCGAACCAGTCCTATAATTCACCCCTCCACTTT.

Only one count was recorded for this clone. This chain uses TRBV10-3 with TRBJ2-7, with TRBD1 matching 7 bases. This CDR3 has 14 residues. Germline loops: CDR1 ENHRY, CDR2 SYGVKD. Trimming at V came to 3 bases and at J to 2 bases, leaving 4 bases not matched to a gene. CDR3 coding DNA: TGTGCCATCAGTGATGGGGGACAGACCTACGAGCAGTACTTC. Its protein product is CAISDGGQTYEQYF.

This rearrangement joins TRBV5-4 to TRBJ2-3; D may be TRBD2 (6 bases). The V end lost 3 bases, the J end lost 2 bases, and 10 bases lay between the germline ends. The CDR3 covers 14 residues. CDR1 and CDR2 (germline): SGHNT, YYREEE (reference sequence). The CDR3 here is CASSWGGATDTQYF. The CDR3 nucleotides read TGTGCCAGCAGCTGGGGCGGGGCCACAGATACGCAGTATTTT.

This chain uses TRBV5-6 with TRBJ2-7, with TRBD1 identical over 9 bases. V lost 3 bases, J lost 6 bases, and 7 bases stayed unmatched. The CDR3 spans 14 residues. Germline values: CDR1 SGHDT, CDR2 YYEEEE. The CDR3 nucleotides are TGTGCCAGCAGCTCAGGACAGGGGCGAAGCGAGCAGTACTTC. Its translation: CASSSGQGRSEQYF. The full variable domain, rest sourced from reference TRBV5-6 and TRBJ2-7, is DAGVTQSPTHLIKTRGQQVTLRCSPKSGHDTVSWYQQALGQGPQFIFQYYEEEERQRGNFPDRFSGHQFPNYSSELNVNALLLGDSALYLCASSSGQGRSEQYFGPGTRLTVT.

The CDR3 DNA is TGTGCCAGCAACCGACAGCTTCAAGAGACCCAGTACTTC. Its protein product is CASNRQLQETQYF. V and J are TRBV14 and TRBJ2-5; possible D gene TRBD1, 5 bases. CDR3 length equals 13 residues. Germline CDR1 and CDR2: SGHDN and FVKESK. V shed 7 bases and J shed 2 bases, with 11 bases lying between them.

The V call is TRBV21-1, the J call TRBJ2-5; TRBD1, as called in the table, went unchecked against the DNA. TRBV21-1 represents a pseudogene. The CDR3 covers 20 residues. For the CDR3, the DNA is TGTGCCAGCAGCAAAGCCCCCCTGCCCCGGGACAGGGATATCCAAGAGACCCAGTACTTC. This translates into CASSKAPLPRDRDIQETQYF.

V and J are TRBV6-6 and TRBJ2-5; no clear D gene. The CDR3 is made up of 12 amino acids. V lost 6 bases and J 1 base, leaving 6 bases between the germline ends. Germline V gives CDR1 MNHNY, CDR2 SVGAGI (reference sequence). The CDR3 region is CASSPLQETQYF. The CDR3 region has the DNA TGTGCCAGCAGCCCTCTCCAAGAGACCCAGTACTTC.

The genes are TRBV6-1 and TRBJ2-1; 9 bases map to TRBD2. The CDR3 length is 15 residues. V shed 6 bases, J shed 4 bases, and the junction held 7 bases outside the gene matches. Germline CDR1 is MNHNS and CDR2 is SASEGT. CDR3 DNA: TGTGCCAGCAGCGAGGGACTAGCTCGGTACAATGAGCAGTTCTTC. Residues: CASSEGLARYNEQFF.

This sequence joins TRBV30 and TRBJ2-5, with TRBD1 identical over 8 bases. V shed 5 bases and J 5 bases; nucleotides not matched to a gene: 10. The CDR3 is made up of 14 amino acids. Germline V lookup: CDR1 GTSNPN, CDR2 SVGIG (reference sequence). CDR3 nucleotides: TGTGCCTGGGGACTTCAGGGGGCGAGGGAGACCCAGTACTTC. Its protein is CAWGLQGARETQYF.

V gene TRBV7-2 combines with J gene TRBJ1-1; D unclear. Trimming took 4 bases from V and 1 from J, leaving 7 bases between them. The germline V gene has CDR1 SGHTA and CDR2 FQGNSA. The CDR3 length is 13 residues. The CDR3 DNA sequence: TGTGCCAGCAGCTCCCAGCGGAACACTGAAGCTTTCTTT. This translates into CASSSQRNTEAFF.